These T cell receptor beta chains were read from a single sample in a study of cytomegalovirus exposure and HLA in healthy donors. Repertoires were generated with immunoSEQ multiplex PCR, while TCRdb's copy carries only in-frame clones and drops some. The table records about 180,000 clones, 80% to 90% of them present only once. Input material: PBMCs. These TCRs come from a male donor in good health and CMV-seronegative. Each CDR3 is given with its conserved first and last residue. The order of the fields is J gene, clone size, V gene, D gene, CDR3 protein, CDR3 DNA. D genes are given only for firm matches. Clone size is not always given. Where it is, it says once, few, many or a class for expanded clones.

>TRBJ2-7|-|TRBV10-3|TRBD2
CAISGVGLAGLTRSYEQYF
TGTGCCATCAGTGGCGTCGGGCTAGCGGGTCTCACCCGATCCTACGAGCAGTACTTC
>TRBJ1-3|few|TRBV6-1|-
CASSDTGGNTIYF
TGTGCCAGCAGTGATACGGGAGGAAACACCATATATTTT
>TRBJ2-7|-|TRBV7-2|-
CASSLGTLAYEQYF
TGTGCCAGCAGCCTAGGGACATTAGCCTACGAGCAGTACTTC
>TRBJ2-7|-|TRBV2|TRBD1
CASSEGRSGQGADEQYF
TGTGCCAGCAGTGAAGGGCGTTCGGGACAGGGGGCGGACGAGCAGTACTTC
>TRBJ2-3|-|TRBV2|TRBD2
CARTGPRNSGRGDTQYF
TGTGCCAGAACGGGACCCCGGAATAGCGGGAGAGGAGATACGCAGTATTTT
>TRBJ1-4|-|TRBV5-1|TRBD1
CASSQTGDGEKLFF
TGCGCCAGCAGCCAGACAGGGGATGGGGAAAAACTGTTTTTT
>TRBJ2-7|-|TRBV28|TRBD2
CASRAGRDEQYF
TGTGCCAGCCGGGCCGGGAGGGACGAGCAGTACTTC
>TRBJ1-2|-|TRBV7-2|TRBD1
CASSIPQGSTSRSGYTF
TGTGCCAGCAGCATCCCACAGGGGTCCACCAGTAGAAGTGGCTACACCTTC
>TRBJ1-6|few|TRBV12-1|-
CASSRDRGLTSPLHF
TGTGCCAGCAGCCGGGACAGGGGGTTAACTTCACCCCTCCACTTT
>TRBJ2-4|-|TRBV9|-
CASSASTGLGNIQYF
TGTGCCAGCAGCGCATCAACAGGTTTGGGAAACATTCAGTACTTC
>TRBJ2-2|once|TRBV5-4|-
CASSSGQRGNTGELFF
TGTGCCAGCAGCTCCGGCCAACGGGGGAACACCGGGGAGCTGTTTTTT
>TRBJ2-7|-|TRBV15|TRBD1
CATSRDGGTGRTYEQYF
TGTGCCACCAGCAGAGATGGAGGGACAGGGCGAACCTACGAGCAGTACTTC
>TRBJ2-7|few|TRBV6-1|-
CASSERPGGGEQYF
TGTGCCAGCAGTGAACGTCCAGGGGGAGGCGAGCAGTACTTC
>TRBJ1-4|few|TRBV4-2|TRBD1
CASSQGDGTGDNEKLFF
TGTGCCAGCAGCCAAGGTGATGGGACAGGAGATAATGAAAAACTGTTTTTT
>TRBJ2-7|once|TRBV18|TRBD2
CASSPPTSGSYEQYF
TGTGCCAGCTCACCACCAACTAGCGGATCCTACGAGCAGTACTTC
>TRBJ2-7|-|TRBV7-9|TRBD1
CASSSRTGGVEQYF
TGTGCCAGCAGCTCGCGGACAGGGGGCGTCGAGCAGTACTTC
>TRBJ2-6|few|TRBV4-3|-
CASSQEGSSSGANVLTF
TGCGCCAGCAGCCAAGAAGGGAGCTCCTCTGGGGCCAACGTCCTGACTTTC